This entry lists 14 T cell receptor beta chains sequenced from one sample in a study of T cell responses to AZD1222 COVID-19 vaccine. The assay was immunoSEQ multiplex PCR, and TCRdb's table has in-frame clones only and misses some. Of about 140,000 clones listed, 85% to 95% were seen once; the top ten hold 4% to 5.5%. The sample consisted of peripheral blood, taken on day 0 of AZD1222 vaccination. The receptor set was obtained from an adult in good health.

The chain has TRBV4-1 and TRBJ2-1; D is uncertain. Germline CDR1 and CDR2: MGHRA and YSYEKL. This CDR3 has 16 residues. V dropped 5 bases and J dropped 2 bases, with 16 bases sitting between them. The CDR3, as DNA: TGCGCCAGCAGCTATCTAGGAAGTCGAGCCTACAATGAGCAGTTCTTC. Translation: CASSYLGSRAYNEQFF.

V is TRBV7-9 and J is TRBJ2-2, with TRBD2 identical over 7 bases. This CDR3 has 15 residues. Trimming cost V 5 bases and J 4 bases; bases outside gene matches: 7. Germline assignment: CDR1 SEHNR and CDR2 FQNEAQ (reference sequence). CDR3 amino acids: CASSPAGSRTGELFF. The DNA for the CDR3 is TGTGCCAGCAGCCCAGCGGGGTCGCGCACCGGGGAGCTGTTTTTT.

CDR3 in DNA: TGTGCCAGCACTCCAGCGGGGGGATACAATGAGCAGTTCTTC. Translating it yields CASTPAGGYNEQFF. The chain is built from TRBV2 and TRBJ2-1; 9 bases fit TRBD2. The CDR3 covers 14 residues. Trimming cost V 7 bases and J 4 bases; bases outside gene matches: 5. The germline V gene encodes CDR1 SNHLY and CDR2 FYNNEI.

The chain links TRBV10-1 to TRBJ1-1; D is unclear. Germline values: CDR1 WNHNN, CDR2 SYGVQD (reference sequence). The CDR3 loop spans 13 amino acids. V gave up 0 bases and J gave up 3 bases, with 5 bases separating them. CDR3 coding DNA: TGCGCCAGCAGTGAGTCGTTCTACACTGAAGCTTTCTTT. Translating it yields CASSESFYTEAFF.

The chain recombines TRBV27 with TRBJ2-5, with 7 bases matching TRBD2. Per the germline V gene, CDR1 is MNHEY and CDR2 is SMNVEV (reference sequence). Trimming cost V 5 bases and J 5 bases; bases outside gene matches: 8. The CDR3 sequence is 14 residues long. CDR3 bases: TGTGCCAGCAGTAGCCAGTGGGGGGGTGAGACCCAGTACTTC. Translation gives CASSSQWGGETQYF.

The CDR3 here is CASSETRSTDTQYF. DNA of the CDR3: TGTGCCAGTAGTGAGACACGCAGCACAGATACGCAGTATTTT. The rearrangement uses TRBV19 and TRBJ2-3, with D hard to call. The CDR3 is 14 residues long. Trimming removed 5 bases at V and 0 bases at J, with 9 bases between. Germline CDR1 is LNHDA and CDR2 is SQIVND (reference sequence).

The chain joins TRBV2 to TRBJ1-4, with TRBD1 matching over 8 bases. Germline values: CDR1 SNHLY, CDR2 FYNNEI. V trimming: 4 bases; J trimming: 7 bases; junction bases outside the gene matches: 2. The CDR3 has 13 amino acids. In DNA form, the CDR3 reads TGTGCCAGCAGTGTGGACAGGGCTGAAAAACTGTTTTTT. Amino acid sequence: CASSVDRAEKLFF.

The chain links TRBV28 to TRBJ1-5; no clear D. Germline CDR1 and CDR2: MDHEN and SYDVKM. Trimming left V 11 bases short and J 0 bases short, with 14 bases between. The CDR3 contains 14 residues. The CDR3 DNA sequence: TGTGCCGCTTCAGGACCGATTAGCAATCAGCCCCAGCATTTT. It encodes CAASGPISNQPQHF.

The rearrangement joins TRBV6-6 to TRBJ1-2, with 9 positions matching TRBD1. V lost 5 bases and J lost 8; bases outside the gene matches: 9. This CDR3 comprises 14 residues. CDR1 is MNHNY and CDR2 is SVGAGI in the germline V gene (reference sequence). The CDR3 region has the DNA TGTGCCAGCAGTCTGGACAGGGGAGGAGGGGGCTACACCTTC. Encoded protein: CASSLDRGGGGYTF.

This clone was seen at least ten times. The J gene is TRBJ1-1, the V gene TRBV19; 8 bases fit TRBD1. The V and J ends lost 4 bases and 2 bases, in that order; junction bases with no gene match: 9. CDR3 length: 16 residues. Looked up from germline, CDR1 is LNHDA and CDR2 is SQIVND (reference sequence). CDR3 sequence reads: CASSTHRGKVNTEAFF. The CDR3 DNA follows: TGTGCCAGTAGTACGCACAGGGGGAAGGTAAACACTGAAGCTTTCTTT.

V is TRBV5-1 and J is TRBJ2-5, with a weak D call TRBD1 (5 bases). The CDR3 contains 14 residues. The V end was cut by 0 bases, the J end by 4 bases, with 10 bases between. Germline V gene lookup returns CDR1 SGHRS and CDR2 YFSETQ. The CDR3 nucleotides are TGCGCCAGCAGCTTGGTGGGGCAGGGAGAGACCCAGTACTTC. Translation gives CASSLVGQGETQYF.

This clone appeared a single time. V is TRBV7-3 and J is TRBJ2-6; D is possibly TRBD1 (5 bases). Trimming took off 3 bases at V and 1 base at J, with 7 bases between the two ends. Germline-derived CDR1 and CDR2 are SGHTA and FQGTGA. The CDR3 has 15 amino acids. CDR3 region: CASSFAGSGANVLTF. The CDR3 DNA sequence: TGTGCCAGCAGCTTCGCAGGGTCTGGGGCCAACGTCCTGACTTTC.

The DNA for the CDR3 is TGTGCCAGCAGCCAAACAGACCGTAGGGTGCAGTACTTC. This translates into CASSQTDRRVQYF. The chain employs TRBV3-1 (or the pseudogene TRBV3-2) and TRBJ2-7; D call uncertain. CDR1 is LGHDT, CDR2 YNNKEL, per germline (reference sequence). Between the trimmed V and J ends, which lost 2 bases and 9 bases, there was a span of 14 bases. The CDR3 has 13 residues.

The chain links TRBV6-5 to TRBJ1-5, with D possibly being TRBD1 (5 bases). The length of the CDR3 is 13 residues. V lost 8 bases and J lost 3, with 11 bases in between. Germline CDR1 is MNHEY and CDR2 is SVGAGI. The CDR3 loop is CASSARVNQPQHF. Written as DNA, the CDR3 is TGTGCCAGCTCGGCCAGGGTCAATCAGCCCCAGCATTTT.